This T cell receptor beta chain was profiled in a study of shared clonotypes between healthy human individuals. This clone has just a few counts. What it binds is unknown. The germline V gene has CDR1 GTSNPN and CDR2 SVGIG (reference sequence). Trimming removed 8 bases at V and 5 bases at J, with 15 bases between. The CDR3 contains 12 residues. The run depth of the assay was deep. Produced via immunoSEQ multiplex PCR; TCRdb's table is partial and in-frame only. This table holds more than 2,000,000 clones, 85% to 95% found once. Study-wide points: Clonotypes shared by all four donors outscored non-shared clonotypes in generation probability.

From CD4+ cells came CD45RA+ naive and CD45RA-negative memory subsets. J is TRBJ1-1 and V is TRBV30, with a possible D match to TRBD1 (5 bases). The receptor was isolated from a man in his late teens or twenties in good health. Some clones in this sample may be carry-over from other donors' samples. What was sequenced was naive CD4+ T cells from PBMCs. Indicated subset: CD45RA+ positively selected. The CDR3 DNA reads TGTGCCCGGGACTCCGGAGGGACTGAAGCTTTCTTT. Protein product: CARDSGGTEAFF. The full variable domain, in which reference TRBV30 and TRBJ1-1 provide the parts outside the CDR3, is SQTIHQWPATLVQPVGSPLSLECTVEGTSNPNLYWYRQAAGRGLQLLFYSVGIGQISSEVPQNLSASRPQDRQFILSSKKLLLSDSGFYLCARDSGGTEAFFGQGTRLTVV.